This T cell receptor (beta chain) was retrieved from a study of blood T cell repertoires in COVID-19. Study details: From T cells, B-cell-depleted T cells, or PBMCs came the material, which was cDNA or gDNA.

Germline V gene sequence: CDR1 LNHDA, CDR2 SQIVND (reference sequence). There are 16 residues in the CDR3. V lost 4 bases and J lost 1; bases outside the gene matches: 5. The Seattle patients joined while their infection was active and were tracked longitudinally afterward. In the original processing: Reference gene primer amplification gave nucleated cell count estimates. Some clones are missing from TCRdb's copy, which holds only in-frame ones; the method was immunoSEQ multiplex PCR. V and J calls and clone size come straight from that table; D and trimming were deduced from the DNA. This sample has 150,000 to 200,000 clones; roughly 79% occur once, and the top ten carry 9.5% to 12%.

The sequence came from a middle-aged woman with COVID-19, enrolled during active disease. Sample: peripheral blood. V usage is TRBV19 and J usage is TRBJ1-5, with 9 bases aligning to TRBD1. CDR3 in amino acids: CASSRTDRGSNQPQHF. CDR3 coding DNA: TGTGCCAGTAGTAGAACGGACAGGGGAAGCAATCAGCCCCAGCATTTT.